This T cell receptor (beta chain) comes out of a study of T cells in Graves' hyperthyroidism and ophthalmopathy. Study-level findings and limits: Using 13 V-J features, a model discriminated ophthalmopathy from stable hyperthyroidism.

This clonotype was seen ten or more times. As yet, its antigen is unknown. RNA transcripts provided the source from which TCR beta CDR3 regions were amplified. HTBI primers were used for first-round RT-PCR of the TCR CDR3. TCRdb called the multiplex PCR reads again in MiXCR, with one record for every CDR3 protein. The sample records 280,000 or so distinct CDR3 sequences, 13% to 15% being singletons. The CDR3 has 11 amino acids. Germline V gene data show CDR1 as SGHDN and CDR2 as FVKESK. The V end was cut by 4 bases, the J end by 5 bases, with 5 bases between. The clonotype was recovered from a woman between 50 and 59 years old with Graves' hyperthyroidism that later progressed to Graves' ophthalmopathy. Sequenced input: blood. The chain uses TRBV14 and TRBJ2-5; D call uncertain. CDR3: CASSRAETQYF. For the CDR3, the DNA is TGTGCCAGCAGCCGCGCGGAGACCCAGTACTTC.